This T cell receptor beta chain was captured by sequencing in a study of shared clonotypes between healthy human individuals. The overall study: Three plates each covered CD4 naive and memory; CD8 naive two, CD8 memory one.

A remark on this clone: Its antigen is unidentified. Other DNA sequences within the sample encode an identical CDR3.

The CDR3 has 14 amino acids. Trimming removed 2 bases from V and 2 bases from J, with 9 bases in between. Germline lookup yields CDR1 KGHSH and CDR2 LQKENI. Libraries were prepared by immunoSEQ multiplex PCR; TCRdb keeps only in-frame clonotypes and omits some of them. The sample consists of roughly 1,500,000 clones, roughly 98.5% of them appearing once. Whole-study results and caveats: Memory subsets generally showed lower estimated richness than naive subsets.

This sequence originates from a man aged 25-45 years in good health. V is TRBV18 and J is TRBJ2-5; possible D gene TRBD1, 5 bases. What was sequenced was naive CD4+ T cells sorted from blood. Sample subset: CD45RA+ positively selected. This chain's CDR3 is CASSPRDSQETQYF. CDR3 nucleotide sequence: TGTGCCAGCTCACCAAGAGACAGTCAAGAGACCCAGTACTTC.